The present TCR beta chain was sequenced within a study of control samples from healthy donors and cancer patients. Data came from immunoSEQ multiplex PCR; TCRdb stores just in-frame clones and leaves some out. The data show 84,000 or so clones, about 79% seen once. This TCR derives from a man in his fifties or sixties with head and neck cancer. Specimen: PBMCs.

In nucleotides, the CDR3 is TGTGCCAGCAGTTCTTCCGGACAGATAAATAGCAATCAGCCCCAGCATTTT. It codes for CASSSSGQINSNQPQHF. The chain joins TRBV28 to TRBJ1-5; possibly TRBD1 for D (6 bases). V was clipped by 4 bases and J by 0 bases, with 16 bases between them. In germline, CDR1 is MDHEN, CDR2 SYDVKM. CDR3 length equals 17 residues.